The clone carrying this TCR beta chain appeared a single time. This sample was taken from a study of OX40 agonist ivuxolimab in advanced cancers. In the study overall: Three patients, one with hepatocellular carcinoma and two with cutaneous melanoma, responded partially.

The germline V gene has CDR1 MDHEN and CDR2 SYDVKM. V shed 6 bases and J 5 bases; nucleotides not matched to a gene: 10. The CDR3 has 15 amino acids. Enrollment shut out patients with autoimmune disease history or systemic immunosuppression. TCRdb's copy holds only in-frame clones and misses some; the assay was immunoSEQ multiplex PCR. This sample carries around 53,000 clones, about 82% of them seen once, and the ten largest clones take more than 2.5%. The sequence was obtained from an adult with an advanced solid tumor such as melanoma, head and neck, liver or kidney cancer. The V gene is TRBV28, the J gene TRBJ1-2; 9 nucleotides line up with TRBD1. The source was CD4+ or CD8+ T cells sorted from blood, collected in a trial of the OX40 agonist ivuxolimab. The CDR3 region is CASSLRTGVTYGYTF. The CDR3 DNA follows: TGTGCCAGCAGCCTCCGGACAGGGGTGACGTATGGCTACACCTTC.